This record looks at one T cell receptor beta chain sequence and its context. Libraries were prepared by immunoSEQ multiplex PCR; TCRdb keeps only in-frame clonotypes and omits some of them. The data show tens of thousands of clones, approximately 80% seen once. The CDR3 totals 14 residues. J lost 2 bases, V lost 7 bases, and 5 bases had no gene match. The germline CDR1 and CDR2 sequences are LNHDA and SQIVND (reference sequence). The data are from a study of blood T cell repertoires in COVID-19. The chain joins TRBV19 to TRBJ2-1, with TRBD1 matching over 7 bases. The sequenced sample consisted of peripheral blood. The receptor was isolated from a human donor in a cohort sampled during active COVID-19. CDR3 in DNA: TGTGCCAGTACAGGCAGGGGGACCTACAATGAGCAGTTCTTC. The encoded protein is CASTGRGTYNEQFF. The whole variable domain, remainder taken from reference TRBV19 and TRBJ2-1, is DGGITQSPKYLFRKEGQNVTLSCEQNLNHDAMYWYRQDPGQGLRLIYYSQIVNDFQKGDIAEGYSVSREKKESFPLTVTSAQKNPTAFYLCASTGRGTYNEQFFGPGTRLTVL.